The 21 T cell receptor beta chains below were found in one sample sequenced in a study of shared clonotypes between healthy human individuals. Sequencing was performed with immunoSEQ multiplex PCR; in TCRdb, only in-frame clones are kept and a portion is missing. The sample has roughly 2.1 million clones; more than 85% are singletons. Terminally differentiated effector memory CD45RA+ cells were excluded by CCR7 positive selection of CD45RO-negative cells. The sample comprised naive CD8+ T cells from PBMCs. All receptors come from a young man in good health. Some clones in this sample may be carry-over from other donors' samples.

The CDR3 sequence: CASSLILGHEQYF. The CDR3 nucleotides read TGTGCCAGCAGTTTAATATTAGGGCACGAGCAGTACTTC. This chain connects TRBV27 to TRBJ2-7; unclear D gene. The V gene's germline CDR1 is MNHEY and CDR2 SMNVEV (reference sequence). The CDR3 extends over 13 amino acids. V dropped 2 bases and J dropped 5 bases, with 10 bases sitting between them.

The V gene is TRBV28, the J gene TRBJ1-2; D uncertain. Trimming left V 7 bases short and J 7 bases short, with 13 bases between. The CDR3 totals 12 residues. Per germline, CDR1 MDHEN and CDR2 SYDVKM. CDR3 loop: CASKQRRSGYTF. As DNA, the CDR3 is TGTGCCAGCAAACAGAGACGAAGTGGCTACACCTTC.

This rearrangement joins TRBV28 to TRBJ2-7; the D gene is possibly TRBD2 (6 bases). V was pared by 6 bases and J by 2 bases, with 14 bases between. This CDR3 is built from 14 residues. Germline CDR1 and CDR2: MDHEN and SYDVKM. The CDR3 loop reads CASRLGGEAYEQYF. The CDR3 nucleotides are TGTGCCAGCAGACTCGGGGGTGAGGCCTACGAGCAGTACTTC.

This clone was counted between two and nine times. The chain recombines TRBV9 with TRBJ1-1; D uncertain. The CDR3 is 14 residues long. V was shortened by 4 bases and J by 6 bases, with 16 bases between the two germline ends. Germline values: CDR1 SGDLS, CDR2 YYNGEE. CDR3 nucleotides: TGTGCCAGCAGCCCATGGACGGCTCAACCTGAAGCTTTCTTT. Protein product: CASSPWTAQPEAFF.

This chain links TRBV19 with TRBJ1-1; maybe TRBD1 (5 bases). This CDR3 region has 14 residues. The germline CDR1 and CDR2 sequences are LNHDA and SQIVND (reference sequence). With 7 bases removed from V and 4 bases from J, the gap between germline ends came to 16 bases. This CDR3 reads CASKLGVWVTEAFF. Here the CDR3 DNA reads TGTGCCAGTAAACTAGGGGTGTGGGTCACTGAAGCTTTCTTT.

The chain uses TRBV10-3 and TRBJ2-1; 10 bases align to TRBD2. The CDR3 runs 14 residues. Germline CDR1 and CDR2: ENHRY and SYGVKD. The V and J ends lost 8 bases and 3 bases, in that order; junction bases with no gene match: 4. CDR3 region: CAIGTSGNYNEQFF. For the CDR3, the DNA is TGTGCCATCGGTACTAGCGGGAACTACAATGAGCAGTTCTTC.

V and J are TRBV5-4 and TRBJ1-2; TRBD1 might be the D (5 bases). V was trimmed by 0 bases and J by 4 bases, leaving 13 bases between them. Germline CDR1 is SGHNT and CDR2 is YYREEE (reference sequence). The CDR3 is 15 residues long. This chain's CDR3 is CASSLGNDQGYGYTF. The CDR3 DNA reads TGTGCCAGCAGCTTGGGTAATGATCAGGGCTATGGCTACACCTTC.

The chain is built from TRBV13 and TRBJ1-1; no firm D call. The germline V and J ends were trimmed by 2 bases and 4 bases, with 11 bases remaining between them. Germline CDR1 and CDR2: PRHDT and FYEKMQ (reference sequence). The CDR3 sequence is 14 residues long. Written as DNA, the CDR3 is TGTGCCAGCAGCTTAAATGACGTGGGCACTGAAGCTTTCTTT. Translation: CASSLNDVGTEAFF.

Regarding this clone: A read error is possible here, since a much larger clone lies one base away. Additional DNA sequences in this sample encode the identical CDR3. The V and J genes are TRBV5-6 and TRBJ1-1; a possible D gene is TRBD1 (5 bases). The V gene's germline CDR1 is SGHDT and CDR2 YYEEEE. There are 13 residues in the CDR3. The ends were cut back, 2 bases at V and 0 bases at J, with 5 bases in the middle. CDR3 in DNA: TGTGCCAGCAGCTTAGGGGTGAACACTGAAGCTTTCTTT. Amino acid sequence: CASSLGVNTEAFF.

The chain joins TRBV15 to TRBJ2-1, with TRBD2 matching over 7 bases. The CDR3 extends over 15 amino acids. J lost 10 bases, V lost 7 bases, and 16 bases had no gene match. Germline-derived CDR1 and CDR2 are LNHNV and YYDKDF (reference sequence). The CDR3 loop is CATTTRGSGNSEQFF. The CDR3 nucleotides are TGTGCCACCACTACGAGGGGCAGCGGGAATAGCGAGCAGTTCTTC.

This clone appeared once. The rearrangement links TRBV7-9 to TRBJ2-7, with D unresolved. Looked up from germline, CDR1 is SEHNR and CDR2 is FQNEAQ (reference sequence). V was clipped by 1 base and J by 2 bases, with 9 bases between them. This CDR3 is built from 14 residues. The chain's CDR3 is CASSLVAHPYEQYF. The DNA of the CDR3 is TGTGCCAGCAGCTTAGTCGCACACCCCTACGAGCAGTACTTC.

The J gene is TRBJ1-2, the V gene TRBV28; a weak D match, TRBD1 (6 bases). The germline gives CDR1 MDHEN, CDR2 SYDVKM. This CDR3 spans 13 amino acids. Trimming pared 3 bases from V and 5 bases from J, leaving 10 bases between. CDR3 region: CASSFMTGYGYTF. The CDR3 coding sequence is TGTGCCAGCAGTTTCATGACAGGTTATGGCTACACCTTC.

The CDR3 nucleotides read TGTGCCAGCAGCTTAGTTCGGGGCGGGGTAAACACCGGGGAGCTGTTTTTT. The encoded protein is CASSLVRGGVNTGELFF. This rearrangement joins TRBV7-3 to TRBJ2-2, with a weak D call TRBD2 (6 bases). The CDR3 runs to 17 residues. Germline values: CDR1 SGHTA, CDR2 FQGTGA. V lost 2 bases to trimming and J lost 2 bases, with 15 bases between them. The full variable domain, completed using reference TRBV7-3 and TRBJ2-2, is GAGVSQTPSNKVTEKGKYVELRCDPISGHTALYWYRQSLGQGPEFLIYFQGTGAADDSGLPNDRFFAVRPEGSVSTLKIQRTERGDSAVYLCASSLVRGGVNTGELFFGEGSRLTVL.

A few counts support this clone. Written as DNA, the CDR3 is TGTGCCACCAGCAGAGGAGGGGCCTACACTGAAGCTTTCTTT. Its protein product is CATSRGGAYTEAFF. The chain recombines TRBV15 with TRBJ1-1, with D possibly matching TRBD1 (5 bases). The ends were cut back, 1 base at V and 3 bases at J, with 9 bases in the middle. The CDR3 consists of 14 residues. Germline V lookup: CDR1 LNHNV, CDR2 YYDKDF (reference sequence).

A note on this clone: A much larger clone lies a single base off, so this may be a read error. The same CDR3 is also encoded by other DNA sequences in this sample. V is TRBV9 and J is TRBJ2-7; 7 bases align to TRBD1. The CDR3 consists of 14 residues. Trimming removed 0 bases from V and 2 bases from J; junction bases left unmatched: 2. Germline CDR1 SGDLS, CDR2 YYNGEE. The DNA of the CDR3 is TGTGCCAGCAGCGTAGGTCAGGGGGCCTACGAGCAGTACTTC. This codes for CASSVGQGAYEQYF. The variable domain in full, completed from reference TRBV9 and TRBJ2-7, reads DSGVTQTPKHLITATGQRVTLRCSPRSGDLSVYWYQQSLDQGLQFLIQYYNGEERAKGNILERFSAQQFPDLHSELNLSSLELGDSALYFCASSVGQGAYEQYFGPGTRLTVT.

The chain has TRBV5-1 and TRBJ2-7; TRBD1 matches 8 bases. Germline V gene sequence: CDR1 SGHRS, CDR2 YFSETQ. V was clipped by 4 bases and J by 4 bases; unmatched bases: 13. This CDR3 has 16 residues. CDR3 sequence: CASSQPSGGAGYEQYF. The CDR3 nucleotides read TGCGCCAGCAGCCAACCCTCAGGGGGCGCGGGGTACGAGCAGTACTTC.

The chain links TRBV9 to TRBJ2-2; 8 bases are a match to TRBD1. The CDR3 extends over 15 amino acids. V was pared by 0 bases and J by 4 bases, with 2 bases of the junction left unmatched. Germline V gives CDR1 SGDLS, CDR2 YYNGEE. The CDR3 DNA is TGTGCCAGCAGCGTAGGGACAGGGCCCACCGGGGAGCTGTTTTTT. Protein product: CASSVGTGPTGELFF.

This clone was found a few times. The CDR3 here is CASTTEGRGYTF. Here the CDR3 DNA reads TGTGCCAGCACCACTGAAGGACGGGGCTACACCTTC. This sequence joins TRBV6-5 and TRBJ1-2; D is unclear. V was cut by 7 bases and J by 8 bases, with 14 bases left in between. Germline CDR1 and CDR2: MNHEY and SVGAGI. The CDR3 spans 12 residues.

The V gene is TRBV10-2, the J gene TRBJ2-7; 9 positions match TRBD1. Germline CDR1 and CDR2: WSHSY and SAAADI. The V gene end was trimmed by 9 bases and the J gene end by 1 base; junction bases not matched to a gene: 7. The CDR3 length is 14 residues. The CDR3 sequence: CASRDRDGSYEQYF. In DNA form, the CDR3 reads TGCGCCAGTAGGGACAGGGACGGATCCTACGAGCAGTACTTC.

This clone was counted a single time. V and J are TRBV7-3 and TRBJ2-3, with D uncertain. CDR1 is SGHTA, CDR2 FQGTGA, per germline. V lost 1 base to trimming and J lost 1 base, with 9 bases between them. This CDR3 has 15 amino acids. The CDR3 loop is CASSLIGSRTDTQYF. The CDR3 nucleotides are TGTGCCAGCAGCTTAATCGGGTCCCGCACAGATACGCAGTATTTT.

As to this clone: Distinct nucleotide sequences in the sample also encode this CDR3. V is TRBV27 and J is TRBJ1-3, with TRBD1 as a possible D gene (6 bases). The V gene lost 6 bases and the J gene lost 4 bases, with 13 bases spanning the gap. CDR1 and CDR2 (germline): MNHEY, SMNVEV (reference sequence). CDR3 length: 14 residues. CDR3 amino acids: CASSLRGYGNTIYF. CDR3 nucleotide sequence: TGTGCCAGCAGCCTCAGGGGTTACGGAAACACCATATATTTT.